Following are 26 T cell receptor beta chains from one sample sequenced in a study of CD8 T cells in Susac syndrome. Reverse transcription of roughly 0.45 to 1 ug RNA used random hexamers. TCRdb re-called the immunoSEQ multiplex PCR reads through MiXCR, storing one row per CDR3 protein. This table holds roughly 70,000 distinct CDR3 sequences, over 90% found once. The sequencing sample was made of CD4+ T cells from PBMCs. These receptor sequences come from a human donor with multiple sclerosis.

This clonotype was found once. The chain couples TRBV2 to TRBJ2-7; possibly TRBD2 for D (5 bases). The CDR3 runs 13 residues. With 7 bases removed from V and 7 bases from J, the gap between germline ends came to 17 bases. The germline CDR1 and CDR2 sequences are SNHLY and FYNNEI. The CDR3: CASKEMTTGEQYF. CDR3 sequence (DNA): TGTGCCAGCAAGGAAATGACGACGGGGGAGCAGTACTTC.

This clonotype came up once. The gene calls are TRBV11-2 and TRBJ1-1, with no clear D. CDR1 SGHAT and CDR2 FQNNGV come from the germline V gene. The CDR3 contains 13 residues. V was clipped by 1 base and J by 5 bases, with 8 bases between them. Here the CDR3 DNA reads TGTGCCAGCAGCTTAGCGAGGGAGACTGAAGCTTTCTTT. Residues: CASSLARETEAFF.

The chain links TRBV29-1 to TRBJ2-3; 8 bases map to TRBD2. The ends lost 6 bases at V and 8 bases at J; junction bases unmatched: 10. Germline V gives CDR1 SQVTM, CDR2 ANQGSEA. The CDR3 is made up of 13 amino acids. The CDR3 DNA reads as TGCAGCGTGAGAGGGACTAGGGAAGGTACGCAGTATTTT. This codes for CSVRGTREGTQYF.

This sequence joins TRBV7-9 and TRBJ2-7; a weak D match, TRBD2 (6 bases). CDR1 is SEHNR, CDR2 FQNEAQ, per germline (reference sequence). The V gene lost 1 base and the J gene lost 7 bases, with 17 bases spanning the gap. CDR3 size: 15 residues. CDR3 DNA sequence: TGTGCCAGCAGCTTAGGTATAGGGGCCGCGGGGGAGCAGTACTTC. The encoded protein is CASSLGIGAAGEQYF.

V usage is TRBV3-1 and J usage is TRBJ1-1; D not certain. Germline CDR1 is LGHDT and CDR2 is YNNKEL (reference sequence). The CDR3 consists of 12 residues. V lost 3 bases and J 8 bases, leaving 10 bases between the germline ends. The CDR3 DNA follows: TGTGCCAGCAGCCACCTCAAGGGCGAAGCTTTCTTT. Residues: CASSHLKGEAFF.

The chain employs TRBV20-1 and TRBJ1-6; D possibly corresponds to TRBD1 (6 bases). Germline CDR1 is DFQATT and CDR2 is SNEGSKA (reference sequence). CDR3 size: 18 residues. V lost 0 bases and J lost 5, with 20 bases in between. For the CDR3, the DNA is TGCAGTGCTAGAGATAACTCCGGCAGGGGCGTCCATAATTCACCCCTCCACTTT. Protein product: CSARDNSGRGVHNSPLHF.

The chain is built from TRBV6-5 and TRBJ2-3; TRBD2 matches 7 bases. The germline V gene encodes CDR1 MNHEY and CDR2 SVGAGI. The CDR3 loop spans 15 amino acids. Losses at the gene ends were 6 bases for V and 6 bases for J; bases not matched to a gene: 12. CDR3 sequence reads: CASRRQRGVRDTQYF. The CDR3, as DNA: TGTGCCAGCAGACGGCAGCGGGGTGTACGGGATACGCAGTATTTT.

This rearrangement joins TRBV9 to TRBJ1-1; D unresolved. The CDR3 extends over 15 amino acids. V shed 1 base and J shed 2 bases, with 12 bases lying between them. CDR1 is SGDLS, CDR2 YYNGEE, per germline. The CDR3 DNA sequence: TGTGCCAGCAGCGTAACCTCAACTTTCAACACTGAAGCTTTCTTT. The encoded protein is CASSVTSTFNTEAFF.

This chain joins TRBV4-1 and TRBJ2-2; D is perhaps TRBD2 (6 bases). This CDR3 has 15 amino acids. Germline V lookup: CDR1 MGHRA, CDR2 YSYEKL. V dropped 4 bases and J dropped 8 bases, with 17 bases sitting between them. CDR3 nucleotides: TGCGCCAGCAGCCGCGAAGCCTCTAGCGCTGGGGAGCTGTTTTTT. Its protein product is CASSREASSAGELFF.

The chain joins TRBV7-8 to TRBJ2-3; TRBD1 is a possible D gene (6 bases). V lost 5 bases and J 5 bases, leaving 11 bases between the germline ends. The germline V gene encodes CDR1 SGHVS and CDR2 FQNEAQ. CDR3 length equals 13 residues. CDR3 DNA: TGTGCCAGCAGCGCCCAACAGGGAGATACGCAGTATTTT. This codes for CASSAQQGDTQYF.

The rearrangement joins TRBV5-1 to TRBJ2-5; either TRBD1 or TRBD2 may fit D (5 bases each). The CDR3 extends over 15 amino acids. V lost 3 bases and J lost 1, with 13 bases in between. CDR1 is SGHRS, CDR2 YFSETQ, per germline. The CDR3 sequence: CASSWSPGLQETQYF. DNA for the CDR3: TGCGCCAGCAGCTGGAGTCCGGGGCTCCAAGAGACCCAGTACTTC.

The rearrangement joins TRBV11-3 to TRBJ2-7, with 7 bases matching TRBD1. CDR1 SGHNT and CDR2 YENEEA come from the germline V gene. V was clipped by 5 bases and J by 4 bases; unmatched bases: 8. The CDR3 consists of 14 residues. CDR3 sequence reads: CASSPIRDSYEQYF. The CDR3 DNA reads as TGTGCCAGCAGCCCAATACGGGACAGTTACGAGCAGTACTTC.

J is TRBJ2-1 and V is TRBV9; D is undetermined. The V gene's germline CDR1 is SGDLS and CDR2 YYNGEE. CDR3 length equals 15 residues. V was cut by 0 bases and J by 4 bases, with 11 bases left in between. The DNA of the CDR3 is TGTGCCAGCAGCGTAGTGGCAAGCTTGTACAATGAGCAGTTCTTC. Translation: CASSVVASLYNEQFF.

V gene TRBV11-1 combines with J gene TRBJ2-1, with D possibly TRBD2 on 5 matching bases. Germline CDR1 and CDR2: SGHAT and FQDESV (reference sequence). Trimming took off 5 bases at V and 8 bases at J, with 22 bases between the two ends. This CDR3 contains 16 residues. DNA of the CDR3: TGTGCCAGCAGCCCACACACGGCAGTACCGGGGTATGAGCAGTTCTTC. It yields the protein CASSPHTAVPGYEQFF. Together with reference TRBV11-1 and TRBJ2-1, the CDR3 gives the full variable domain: EAEVAQSPRYKITEKSQAVAFWCDPISGHATLYWYRQILGQGPELLVQFQDESVVDDSQLPKDRFSAERLKGVDSTLKIQPAELGDSAMYLCASSPHTAVPGYEQFFGPGTRLTVL.

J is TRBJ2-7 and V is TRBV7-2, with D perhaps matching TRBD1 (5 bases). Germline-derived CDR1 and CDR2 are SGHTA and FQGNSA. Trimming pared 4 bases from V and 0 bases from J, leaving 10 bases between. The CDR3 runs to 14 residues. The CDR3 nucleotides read TGTGCCAGCAGCTCTACAGACAGCTCCTACGAGCAGTACTTC. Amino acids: CASSSTDSSYEQYF.

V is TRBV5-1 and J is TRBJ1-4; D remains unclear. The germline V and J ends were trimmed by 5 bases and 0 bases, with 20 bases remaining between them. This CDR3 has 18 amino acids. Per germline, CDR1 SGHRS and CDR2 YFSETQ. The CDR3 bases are TGCGCCAGCAGGCCCGGGATCGGGCAATTTGCAACTAATGAAAAACTGTTTTTT. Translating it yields CASRPGIGQFATNEKLFF. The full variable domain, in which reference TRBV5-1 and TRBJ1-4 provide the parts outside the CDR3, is KAGVTQTPRYLIKTRGQQVTLSCSPISGHRSVSWYQQTPGQGLQFLFEYFSETQRNKGNFPGRFSGRQFSNSRSEMNVSTLELGDSALYLCASRPGIGQFATNEKLFFGSGTQLSVL.

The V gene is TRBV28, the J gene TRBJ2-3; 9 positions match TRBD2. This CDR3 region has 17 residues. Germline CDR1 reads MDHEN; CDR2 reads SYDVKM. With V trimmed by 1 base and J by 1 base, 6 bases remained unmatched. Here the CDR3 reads CASSLFRLADGTDTQYF. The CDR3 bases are TGTGCCAGCAGTTTATTTCGACTAGCGGATGGCACAGATACGCAGTATTTT.

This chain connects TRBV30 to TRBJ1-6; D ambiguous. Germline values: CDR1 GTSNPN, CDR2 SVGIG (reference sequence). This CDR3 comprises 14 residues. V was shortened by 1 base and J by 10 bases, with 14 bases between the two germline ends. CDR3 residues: CAWSDGRLESPLHF. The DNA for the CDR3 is TGTGCCTGGAGTGACGGCCGCCTGGAATCACCCCTCCACTTT.

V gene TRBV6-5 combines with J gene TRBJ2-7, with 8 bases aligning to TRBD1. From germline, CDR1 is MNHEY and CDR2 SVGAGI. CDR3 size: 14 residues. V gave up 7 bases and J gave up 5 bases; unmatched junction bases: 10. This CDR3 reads CASTYDRGGNEQYF. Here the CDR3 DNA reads TGTGCCAGCACCTATGACAGGGGAGGCAACGAGCAGTACTTC.

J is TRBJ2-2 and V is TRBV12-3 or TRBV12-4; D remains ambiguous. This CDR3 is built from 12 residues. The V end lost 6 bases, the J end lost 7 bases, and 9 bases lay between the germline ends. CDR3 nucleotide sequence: TGTGCCAGCAGAACCATCGGCGGGGAGCTGTTTTTT. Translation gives CASRTIGGELFF.

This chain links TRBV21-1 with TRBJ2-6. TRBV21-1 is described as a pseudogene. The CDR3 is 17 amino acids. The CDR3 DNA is TGTGCCAGCAGCAAGGGTCGGGCAAGTAATGGGGCCAACGTCCTGACTTTC. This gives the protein CASSKGRASNGANVLTF.

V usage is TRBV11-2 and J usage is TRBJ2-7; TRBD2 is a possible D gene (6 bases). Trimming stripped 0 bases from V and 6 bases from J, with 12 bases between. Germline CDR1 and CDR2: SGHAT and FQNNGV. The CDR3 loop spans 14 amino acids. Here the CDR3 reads CASSLDRGGTEQYF. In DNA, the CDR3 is TGTGCCAGCAGCTTAGATCGAGGAGGGACCGAGCAGTACTTC.

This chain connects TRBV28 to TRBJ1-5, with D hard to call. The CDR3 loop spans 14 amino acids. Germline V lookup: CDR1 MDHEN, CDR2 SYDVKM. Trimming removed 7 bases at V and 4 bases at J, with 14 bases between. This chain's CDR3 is CASIGIGSNQPQHF. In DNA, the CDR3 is TGTGCCAGCATAGGAATAGGGTCTAATCAGCCCCAGCATTTT.

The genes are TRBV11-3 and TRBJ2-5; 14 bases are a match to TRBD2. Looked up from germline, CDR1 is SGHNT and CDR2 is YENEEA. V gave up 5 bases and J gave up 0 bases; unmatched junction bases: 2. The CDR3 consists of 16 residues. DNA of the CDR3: TGTGCCAGCAGCCAGGGACTAGCGGGGGACCAAGAGACCCAGTACTTC. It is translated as CASSQGLAGDQETQYF. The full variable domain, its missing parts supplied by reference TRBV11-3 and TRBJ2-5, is EAGVVQSPRYKIIEKKQPVAFWCNPISGHNTLYWYLQNLGQGPELLIRYENEEAVDDSQLPKDRFSAERLKGVDSTLKIQPAELGDSAVYLCASSQGLAGDQETQYFGPGTRLLVL.

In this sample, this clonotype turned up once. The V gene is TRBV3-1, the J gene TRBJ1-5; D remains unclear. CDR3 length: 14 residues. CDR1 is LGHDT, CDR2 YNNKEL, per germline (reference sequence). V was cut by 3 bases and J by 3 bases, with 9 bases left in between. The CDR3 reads CASSQPAPNQPQHF. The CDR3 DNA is TGTGCCAGCAGCCAGCCGGCTCCCAATCAGCCCCAGCATTTT.

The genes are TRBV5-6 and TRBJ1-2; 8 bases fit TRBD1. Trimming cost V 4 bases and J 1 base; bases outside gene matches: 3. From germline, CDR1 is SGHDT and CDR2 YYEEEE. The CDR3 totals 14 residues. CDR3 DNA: TGTGCCAGCAGCAGGGACAGGAGTAACTATGGCTACACCTTC. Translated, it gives CASSRDRSNYGYTF.